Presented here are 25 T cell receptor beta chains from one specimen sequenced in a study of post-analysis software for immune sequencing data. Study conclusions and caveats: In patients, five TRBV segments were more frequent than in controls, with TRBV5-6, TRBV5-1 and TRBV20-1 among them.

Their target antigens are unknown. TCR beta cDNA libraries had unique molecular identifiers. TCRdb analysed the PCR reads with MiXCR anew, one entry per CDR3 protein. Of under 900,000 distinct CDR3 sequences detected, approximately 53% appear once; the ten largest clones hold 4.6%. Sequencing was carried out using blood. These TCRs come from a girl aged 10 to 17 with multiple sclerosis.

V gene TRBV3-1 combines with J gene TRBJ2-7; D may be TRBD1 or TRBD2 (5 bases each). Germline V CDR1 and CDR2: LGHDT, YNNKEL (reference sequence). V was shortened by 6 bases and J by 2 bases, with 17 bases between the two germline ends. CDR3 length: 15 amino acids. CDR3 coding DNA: TGTGCCAGCAGTTTGCCCGGGACGGCGACCTACGAGCAGTACTTC. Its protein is CASSLPGTATYEQYF.

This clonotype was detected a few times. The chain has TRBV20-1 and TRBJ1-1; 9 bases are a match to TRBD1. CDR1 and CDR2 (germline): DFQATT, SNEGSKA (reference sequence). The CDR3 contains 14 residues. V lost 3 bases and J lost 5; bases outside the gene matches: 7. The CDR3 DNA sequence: TGCAGTGCTAGGGGACAGGGCCGGTGGACTGAAGCTTTCTTT. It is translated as CSARGQGRWTEAFF.

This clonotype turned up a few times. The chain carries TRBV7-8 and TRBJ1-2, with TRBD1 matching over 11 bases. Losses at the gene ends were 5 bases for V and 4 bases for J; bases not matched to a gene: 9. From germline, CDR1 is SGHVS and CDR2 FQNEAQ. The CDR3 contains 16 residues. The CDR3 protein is CASSQDRGREVYGYTF. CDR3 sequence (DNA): TGTGCCAGCAGCCAGGACAGGGGGCGCGAGGTCTATGGCTACACCTTC.

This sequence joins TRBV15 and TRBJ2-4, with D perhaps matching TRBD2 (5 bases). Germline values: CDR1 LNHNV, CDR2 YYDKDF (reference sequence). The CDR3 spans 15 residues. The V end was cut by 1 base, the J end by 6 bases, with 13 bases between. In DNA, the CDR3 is TGTGCCACCAGCAGAGTACTGGAGGATGGAAACATTCAGTACTTC. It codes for CATSRVLEDGNIQYF.

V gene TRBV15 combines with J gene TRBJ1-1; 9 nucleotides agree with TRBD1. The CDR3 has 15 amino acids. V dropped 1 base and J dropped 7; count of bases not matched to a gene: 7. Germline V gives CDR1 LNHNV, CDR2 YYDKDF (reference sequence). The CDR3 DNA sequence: TGTGCCACCAGCAGAGCACCGGGACAGGGCGGTGAAGCTTTCTTT. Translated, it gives CATSRAPGQGGEAFF. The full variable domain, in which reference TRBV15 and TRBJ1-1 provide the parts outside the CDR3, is DAMVIQNPRYQVTQFGKPVTLSCSQTLNHNVMYWYQQKSSQAPKLLFHYYDKDFNNEADTPDNFQSRRPNTSFCFLDIRSPGLGDTAMYLCATSRAPGQGGEAFFGQGTRLTVV.

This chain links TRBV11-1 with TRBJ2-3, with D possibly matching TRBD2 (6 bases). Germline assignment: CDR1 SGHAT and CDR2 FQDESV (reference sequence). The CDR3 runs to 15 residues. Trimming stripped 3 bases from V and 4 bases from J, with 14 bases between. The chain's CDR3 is CASSFGTVYSDTQYF. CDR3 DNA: TGTGCCAGCAGCTTTGGGACTGTGTATTCAGATACGCAGTATTTT.

This CDR3 reads CSVSGTTSSNEQFF. The CDR3 DNA is TGCAGTGTTAGCGGGACGACATCTTCCAATGAGCAGTTCTTC. The J gene is TRBJ2-7, the V gene TRBV20-1; 8 bases agree with TRBD2. The J call may be in error: the DNA end matches TRBJ2-1 better. This CDR3 has 14 amino acids. The germline gives CDR1 DFQATT, CDR2 SNEGSKA (reference sequence).

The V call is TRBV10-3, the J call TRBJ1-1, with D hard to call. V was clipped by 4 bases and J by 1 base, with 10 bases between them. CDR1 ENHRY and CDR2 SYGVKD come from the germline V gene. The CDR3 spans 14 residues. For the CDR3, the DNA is TGTGCCATCAGTGTGGGAGCTTCGAACACTGAAGCTTTCTTT. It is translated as CAISVGASNTEAFF.

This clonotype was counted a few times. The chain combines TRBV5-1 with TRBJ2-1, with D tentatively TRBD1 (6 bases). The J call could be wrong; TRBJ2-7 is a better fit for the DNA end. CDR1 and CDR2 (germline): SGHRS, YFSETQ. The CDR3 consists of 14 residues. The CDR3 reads CASSVAGDVDEQYF. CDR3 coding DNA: TGCGCCAGCAGCGTCGCAGGGGATGTGGACGAGCAGTACTTC.

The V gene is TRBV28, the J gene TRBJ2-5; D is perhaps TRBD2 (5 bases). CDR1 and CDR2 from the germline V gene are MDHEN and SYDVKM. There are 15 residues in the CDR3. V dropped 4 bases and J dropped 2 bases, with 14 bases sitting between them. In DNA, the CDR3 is TGTGCCAGCAGTTCGCAGCGGCGAACGCAAGAGACCCAGTACTTC. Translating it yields CASSSQRRTQETQYF.

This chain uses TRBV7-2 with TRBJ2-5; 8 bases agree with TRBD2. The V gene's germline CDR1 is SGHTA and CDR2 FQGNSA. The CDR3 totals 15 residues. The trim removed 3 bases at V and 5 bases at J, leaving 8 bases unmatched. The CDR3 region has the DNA TGTGCCAGCAGCTTGTGGACGGGAGGGATGGAGACCCAGTACTTC. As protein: CASSLWTGGMETQYF.

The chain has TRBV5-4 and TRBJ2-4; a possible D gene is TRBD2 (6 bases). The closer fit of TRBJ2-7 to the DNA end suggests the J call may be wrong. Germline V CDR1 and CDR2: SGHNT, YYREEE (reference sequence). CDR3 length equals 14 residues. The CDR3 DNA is TGTGCCAGCAGTTCCGCGGGGTCTCTTTACGAGCAGTACTTC. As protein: CASSSAGSLYEQYF.

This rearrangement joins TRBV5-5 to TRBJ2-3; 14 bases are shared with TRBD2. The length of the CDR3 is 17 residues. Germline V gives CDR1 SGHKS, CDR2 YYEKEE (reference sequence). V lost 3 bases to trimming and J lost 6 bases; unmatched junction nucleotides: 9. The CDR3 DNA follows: TGTGCCAGCAGCTCTTCCGGGACTAGCGGGGGCGGTGATACGCAGTATTTT. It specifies CASSSSGTSGGGDTQYF.

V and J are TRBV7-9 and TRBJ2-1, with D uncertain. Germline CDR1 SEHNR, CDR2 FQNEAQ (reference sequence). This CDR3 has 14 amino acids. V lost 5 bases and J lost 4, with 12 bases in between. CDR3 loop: CASSPLGRYNEQFF. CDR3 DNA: TGTGCCAGCAGCCCCCTCGGGCGATACAATGAGCAGTTCTTC.

The CDR3 DNA is TGTGCCAGCAGCTTAGTCCCAGGGGGCCGCAACGAGCAGTACTTC. Translation: CASSLVPGGRNEQYF. The chain has TRBV7-9 and TRBJ2-7; TRBD1 matches 8 bases. The germline V gene has CDR1 SEHNR and CDR2 FQNEAQ (reference sequence). This CDR3 spans 15 amino acids. Unmatched junction bases numbered 7, after V lost 1 base and J lost 5 bases.

The CDR3 nucleotides read TGTGCCAGCAGTTACTCTCCGGGAGTTGGATATGAGCAGTTCTTC. The encoded protein is CASSYSPGVGYEQFF. The rearrangement joins TRBV6-6 to TRBJ2-1; perhaps TRBD2 as D (6 bases). Germline assignment: CDR1 MNHNY and CDR2 SVGAGI (reference sequence). This CDR3 is 15 amino acids long. Trimming stripped 0 bases from V and 8 bases from J, with 14 bases between.

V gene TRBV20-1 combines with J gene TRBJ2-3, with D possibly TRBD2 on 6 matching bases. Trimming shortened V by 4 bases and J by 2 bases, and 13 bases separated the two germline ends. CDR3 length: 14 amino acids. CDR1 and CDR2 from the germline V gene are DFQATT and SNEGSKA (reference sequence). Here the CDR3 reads CSANIADNTDTQYF. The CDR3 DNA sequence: TGCAGTGCTAATATAGCGGATAACACAGATACGCAGTATTTT.

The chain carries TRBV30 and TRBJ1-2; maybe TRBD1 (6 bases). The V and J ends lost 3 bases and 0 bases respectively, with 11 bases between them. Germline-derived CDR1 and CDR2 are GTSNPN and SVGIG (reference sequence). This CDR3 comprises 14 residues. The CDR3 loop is CAWRRGAPNYGYTF. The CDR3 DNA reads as TGTGCCTGGAGGAGGGGGGCGCCTAACTATGGCTACACCTTC.

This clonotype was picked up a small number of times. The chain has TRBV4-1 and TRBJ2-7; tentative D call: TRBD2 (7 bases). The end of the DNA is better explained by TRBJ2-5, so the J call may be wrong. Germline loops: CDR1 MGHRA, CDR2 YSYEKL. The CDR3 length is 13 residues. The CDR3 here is CASSHGGLETQYF. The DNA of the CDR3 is TGCGCCAGCAGCCACGGGGGGCTTGAGACCCAGTACTTC.

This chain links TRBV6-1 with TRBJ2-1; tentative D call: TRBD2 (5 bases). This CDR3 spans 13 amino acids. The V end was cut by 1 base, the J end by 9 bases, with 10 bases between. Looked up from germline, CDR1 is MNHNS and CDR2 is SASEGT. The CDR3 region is CASSEVRRAEQFF. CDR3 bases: TGTGCCAGCAGTGAAGTGAGGCGGGCTGAGCAGTTCTTC.

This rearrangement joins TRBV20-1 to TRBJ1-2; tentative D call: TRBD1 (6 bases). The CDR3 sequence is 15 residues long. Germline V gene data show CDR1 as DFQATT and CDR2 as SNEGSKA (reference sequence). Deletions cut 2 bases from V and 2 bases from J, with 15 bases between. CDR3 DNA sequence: TGCAGTGCTAGACACATACAGGGCCTAAACTATGGCTACACCTTC. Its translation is CSARHIQGLNYGYTF.

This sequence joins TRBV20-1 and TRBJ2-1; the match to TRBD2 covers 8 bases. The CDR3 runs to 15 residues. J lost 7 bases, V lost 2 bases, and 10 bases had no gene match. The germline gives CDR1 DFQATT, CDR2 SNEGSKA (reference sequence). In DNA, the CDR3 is TGCAGTGCTAGAAAAGGGCTAGCGGGTAATAATGAGCAGTTCTTC. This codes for CSARKGLAGNNEQFF.

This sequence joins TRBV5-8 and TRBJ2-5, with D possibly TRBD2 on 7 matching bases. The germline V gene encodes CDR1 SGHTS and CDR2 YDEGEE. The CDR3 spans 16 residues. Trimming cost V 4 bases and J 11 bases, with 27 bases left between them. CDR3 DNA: TGTGCCAGCAGCAGGGCCGGGTCGTACAGGGAGGGTGAGCAGTACTTC. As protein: CASSRAGSYREGEQYF.

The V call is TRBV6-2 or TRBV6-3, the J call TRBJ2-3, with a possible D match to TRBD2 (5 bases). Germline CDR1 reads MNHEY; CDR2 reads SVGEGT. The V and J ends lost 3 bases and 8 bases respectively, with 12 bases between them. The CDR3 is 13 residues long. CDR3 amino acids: CASSYGPAGTQYF. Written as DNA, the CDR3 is TGTGCCAGCAGTTATGGACCCGCGGGTACGCAGTATTTT.

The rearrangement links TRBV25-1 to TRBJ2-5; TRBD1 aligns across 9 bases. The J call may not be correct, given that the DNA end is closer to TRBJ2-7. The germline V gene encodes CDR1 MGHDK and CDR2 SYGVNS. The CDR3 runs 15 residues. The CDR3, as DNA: TGTGCCAGCAGTGGGGGACAGGGAGTACCCTACGAGCAGTACTTC. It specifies CASSGGQGVPYEQYF.